These T cell receptor beta chains were read from a single sample in a study of CD8 T cells in ankylosing spondylitis. TCRdb redid the calling of the 5' RACE reads with MiXCR, one entry per CDR3 protein. The repertoire includes around 180,000 distinct CDR3 sequences, 15% to 20% of them detected once, and around 4% sits in the top ten. Input material: blood, either unsorted or a sorted T cell fraction (not recorded which). The receptors originated from a male donor between 5 and 35 years old with ankylosing spondylitis or in good health (not recorded which). Each CDR3 is given with its conserved first and last residue. Each record gives: D gene, V gene, J gene, clone size, CDR3 DNA, CDR3 protein. The D gene is left open where the match is weak. Clone sizes are given selectively: once, few, many, or a class where the clone is expanded.

d_gene: -
v_gene: TRBV20-1
j_gene: TRBJ1-4
abundance: -
CDR3nt: TGCAGTGCAGACAGCCTTAATGAAAAACTGTTTTTT
CDR3aa: CSADSLNEKLFF

d_gene: TRBD2
v_gene: TRBV20-1
j_gene: TRBJ2-3
abundance: few
CDR3nt: TGCAGTGCCCCCGGGACTAGCGAATCAGATACGCAGTATTTT
CDR3aa: CSAPGTSESDTQYF

d_gene: TRBD1
v_gene: TRBV20-1
j_gene: TRBJ1-4
abundance: many
CDR3nt: TGCAGTGCTAGAGAGACAGGGGTTAATGAAAAACTGTTTTTT
CDR3aa: CSARETGVNEKLFF

d_gene: -
v_gene: TRBV7-2
j_gene: TRBJ2-7
abundance: many
CDR3nt: TGTGCCAGCAGCTCCCCCCGGGACGGATACGAGCAGTACTTC
CDR3aa: CASSSPRDGYEQYF

d_gene: TRBD1
v_gene: TRBV4-3
j_gene: TRBJ1-1
abundance: many
CDR3nt: TGCGCCAGCAGCCCTCGACAGGGTGAAGCTTTCTTT
CDR3aa: CASSPRQGEAFF

d_gene: -
v_gene: TRBV6-2/TRBV6-3
j_gene: TRBJ2-2
abundance: many
CDR3nt: TGTGCCAGCAGGGAACTAGGGGCCGGGGAGCTGTTTTTT
CDR3aa: CASRELGAGELFF

d_gene: -
v_gene: TRBV29-1
j_gene: TRBJ2-4
abundance: many
CDR3nt: TGCAGCGTTGAAGTCGGGGGGCGAGCCAAAAACATTCAGTACTTC
CDR3aa: CSVEVGGRAKNIQYF

d_gene: TRBD1
v_gene: TRBV7-6
j_gene: TRBJ1-6
abundance: many
CDR3nt: TGTGCCAGCAGCTTAACATCAGGGGGCGATTATTCACCCCTCCACTTT
CDR3aa: CASSLTSGGDYSPLHF

d_gene: -
v_gene: TRBV6-1
j_gene: TRBJ2-7
abundance: once
CDR3nt: TGTGCCAGCAGACTGGGGGGAGGTAACGAGCAGTACTTC
CDR3aa: CASRLGGGNEQYF

d_gene: TRBD2
v_gene: TRBV11-2
j_gene: TRBJ2-3
abundance: many
CDR3nt: TGTGCCAGCAGCTCGTTGACAGGACTAGCGCTCCCCAAGGGCACAGATACGCAGTATTTT
CDR3aa: CASSSLTGLALPKGTDTQYF

d_gene: -
v_gene: TRBV11-3
j_gene: TRBJ2-5
abundance: many
CDR3nt: TGTGCCAGCAGCTTAGTGACCAGGGGACGGATTCAAGAGACCCAGTACTTC
CDR3aa: CASSLVTRGRIQETQYF

d_gene: -
v_gene: TRBV6-5
j_gene: TRBJ1-1
abundance: -
CDR3nt: TGTGCCAGCAGTTCCTTTGACGGCAGCCTGGTCACTGAAGCTTTCTTT
CDR3aa: CASSSFDGSLVTEAFF

d_gene: -
v_gene: TRBV29-1
j_gene: TRBJ1-2
abundance: many
CDR3nt: TGCAGCGTTGAACAGTATGGCTACACCTTC
CDR3aa: CSVEQYGYTF